The next 19 T cell receptor beta chains were all read from a single sample in a study of T cell clusters in autoimmune cytopenias. Each sample's input was about 250 ng genomic DNA, roughly 40,000 genome equivalents. One tube held mixed TRB-A and TRB-B primer pools for touch-down PCR. After re-calling the multiplex PCR reads, TCRdb lists one entry per CDR3 protein, DNA absent. This table holds about 11,000 distinct CDR3 sequences. These data were also reused for a study on T cell repertoires in aging, cancer and after chemotherapy.

The sequencing input was peripheral blood. The receptors shown here come from a human donor in good health.

The chain couples TRBV5-5 to TRBJ2-5; TCRdb proposes TRBD1, but this gene call is untestable without DNA. The length of the CDR3 is 14 residues. CDR1 and CDR2 (germline): SGHKS, YYEKEE (reference sequence). The CDR3 sequence: CASSPRTVQETQYF.

The J gene is TRBJ2-7, the V gene TRBV6-1. Germline assignment: CDR1 MNHNS and CDR2 SASEGT. CDR3 length: 14 amino acids. CDR3 residues: CASSELGWAYEQYF.

The rearrangement links TRBV11-1 to TRBJ1-6. The CDR3 runs to 13 residues. Germline loops: CDR1 SGHAT, CDR2 FQDESV (reference sequence). CDR3 sequence: CASAAGYNSPLHF. The complete variable domain, with remaining parts taken from reference TRBV11-1 and TRBJ1-6, reads EAEVAQSPRYKITEKSQAVAFWCDPISGHATLYWYRQILGQGPELLVQFQDESVVDDSQLPKDRFSAERLKGVDSTLKIQPAELGDSAMYLCASAAGYNSPLHFGNGTRLTVT.

This rearrangement joins TRBV30 to TRBJ1-3. The length of the CDR3 is 13 residues. CDR1 and CDR2 from the germline V gene are GTSNPN and SVGIG (reference sequence). CDR3 region: CACGAGPGNTIYF.

The CDR3 loop is CASSYSRNNLGGSVTEAFF. The chain employs TRBV6-6 and TRBJ1-1; TCRdb outputs TRBD1, but without DNA this stays unchecked. This CDR3 has 19 amino acids. Per the germline V gene, CDR1 is MNHNY and CDR2 is SVGAGI (reference sequence).

This clonotype is deemed medium-sized by its frequency. The V call is TRBV6-2 or TRBV6-3, the J call TRBJ2-2; TCRdb gives TRBD1 as the D gene, but with no DNA this cannot be confirmed. The CDR3 is 13 residues long. Germline lookup yields CDR1 MNHEY and CDR2 SVGEGT. The CDR3 is CASSAGVVGELFF.

The chain recombines TRBV6-1 with TRBJ1-4; the D call from TCRdb, TRBD1, cannot be confirmed without DNA. The CDR3 runs 17 residues. Germline assignment: CDR1 MNHNS and CDR2 SASEGT. This chain's CDR3 is CASSEPLGGSTNEKLFF.

According to its frequency, this clonotype is medium-sized. The chain carries TRBV6-5 and TRBJ2-3; TCRdb picks TRBD2, but there is no DNA to check that call. The CDR3 sequence is 13 residues long. The germline gives CDR1 MNHEY, CDR2 SVGAGI. The CDR3 sequence: CASGLTSTDTQYF.

The CDR3 is CASSLTGRVDEQFF. This chain links TRBV7-9 with TRBJ2-1; TCRdb outputs TRBD1, but without DNA this stays unchecked. The CDR3 is made up of 14 amino acids. The germline gives CDR1 SEHNR, CDR2 FQNEAQ (reference sequence).

CDR3 protein: CASTPGRGGYTF. This chain links TRBV19 with TRBJ1-2; the TCRdb D gene call, TRBD1, has no DNA to confirm it. Germline V lookup: CDR1 LNHDA, CDR2 SQIVND (reference sequence). This CDR3 contains 12 residues.

This clonotype is identified as medium-sized from frequency. The rearrangement links TRBV11-3 to TRBJ2-7; TCRdb's assignment of TRBD1 cannot be checked, as there is no DNA. The CDR3 runs to 13 residues. Germline V gene sequence: CDR1 SGHNT, CDR2 YENEEA. CDR3 sequence reads: CASSLIDGNEQYF.

The V and J genes are TRBV13 and TRBJ2-5; TCRdb reports TRBD2, a call that lacks DNA to check it against. The CDR3 loop spans 15 amino acids. Germline V gene data show CDR1 as PRHDT and CDR2 as FYEKMQ (reference sequence). CDR3: CASSYLGARPETQYF.

This rearrangement joins TRBV6-5 to TRBJ2-5; TCRdb returns TRBD1, unconfirmable since there is no DNA. This CDR3 region has 12 residues. Germline CDR1 reads MNHEY; CDR2 reads SVGAGI. CDR3: CASGIGGETQYF.

V and J are TRBV6-6 and TRBJ2-7; as DNA is missing, the TRBD1 call by TCRdb cannot be tested. From germline, CDR1 is MNHNY and CDR2 SVGAGI (reference sequence). This CDR3 region has 14 residues. This CDR3 is CASRTGTGAYEQYF.

This chain connects TRBV7-2 to TRBJ2-1; absent DNA, TCRdb's TRBD2 call cannot be checked. The CDR3 covers 17 residues. Germline assignment: CDR1 SGHTA and CDR2 FQGNSA. CDR3 in amino acids: CASSLGLAGGPYNEQFF.

The chain combines TRBV27 with TRBJ2-1; checking the TCRdb D call of TRBD2 is not possible without DNA. The germline CDR1 and CDR2 sequences are MNHEY and SMNVEV (reference sequence). This CDR3 has 17 amino acids. CDR3 region: CASSPFPPAGGDNEQFF.

The chain recombines TRBV19 with TRBJ2-7; TCRdb's assignment of TRBD1 cannot be checked, as there is no DNA. CDR1 is LNHDA, CDR2 SQIVND, per germline (reference sequence). The length of the CDR3 is 15 residues. CDR3 protein: CASSMVWTGGYEQYF.

The CDR3 region is CASTPQGSGQPYEQYF. The V call is TRBV6-5, the J call TRBJ2-7; with no DNA, the TCRdb D assignment of TRBD1 cannot be verified. The CDR3 loop spans 16 amino acids. Germline CDR1 and CDR2: MNHEY and SVGAGI.

The chain has TRBV5-5 and TRBJ1-1. There are 16 residues in the CDR3. In germline, CDR1 is SGHKS, CDR2 YYEKEE (reference sequence). The CDR3 loop is CASSFAPQWVNTEAFF.